These T cell receptor beta chains were read from a single sample in a study of T cell changes during pregnancy in multiple sclerosis. Clones were sequenced by immunoSEQ multiplex PCR, and TCRdb holds only the in-frame ones, with some missing. Of about 72,000 clones in the sample, 91% are singletons; the top ten hold less than 0.85%. Sequencing used peripheral blood, obtained in the third trimester of pregnancy. These receptors were taken from a female donor in good health, enrolled as a control in a pregnancy study. CDR3s include the opening cysteine and the closing phenylalanine or tryptophan. D genes are given only for firm matches. Clone size is stated in some rows and not others, as once, few, many or a class when expanded.

clone_size | j_call | v_call | d_call | cdr3_aa | cdr3_nt
. | TRBJ2-1 | TRBV6-5 | TRBD1 | CASSYRGQGAHNEQFF | TGTGCCAGCAGTTACAGGGGACAGGGGGCCCACAATGAGCAGTTCTTC
. | TRBJ1-4 | TRBV27 | TRBD1 | CASSLSRQGGDEKLFF | TGTGCCAGCAGTTTAAGTCGACAGGGAGGCGATGAAAAACTGTTTTTT
. | TRBJ2-3 | TRBV7-2 | . | CASSPRRQASTDTQYF | TGTGCCAGCAGCCCCCGCCGACAGGCTAGCACAGATACGCAGTATTTT
. | TRBJ1-5 | TRBV4-1 | . | CASSLGQSNQPQHF | TGCGCCAGCAGCCTAGGACAGTCCAATCAGCCCCAGCATTTT
. | TRBJ1-6 | TRBV18 | . | CASSPGPYNSPLHF | TGTGCCAGCTCACCAGGGCCCTATAATTCACCCCTCCACTTT
. | TRBJ1-2 | TRBV28 | . | CASSFGAPRGNYGYTF | TGTGCCAGCAGTTTCGGAGCCCCTCGGGGTAACTATGGCTACACCTTC
once | TRBJ2-3 | TRBV7-8 | TRBD2 | CASSPLWASGGSTQYF | TGTGCCAGCAGCCCGCTATGGGCTAGCGGGGGGTCTACGCAGTATTTT
. | TRBJ1-2 | TRBV7-9 | . | CASSSADRSGYGYTF | TGTGCCAGCAGCTCCGCCGACAGGTCGGGATATGGCTACACCTTC
. | TRBJ2-5 | TRBV5-1 | . | CASSVSTGPQETQYF | TGCGCCAGCAGCGTGAGTACAGGGCCCCAAGAGACCCAGTACTTC
once | TRBJ1-2 | TRBV28 | . | CASSIDTDYGYTF | TGTGCCAGCAGTATAGACACCGACTATGGCTACACCTTC
. | TRBJ1-1 | TRBV6-5 | . | CASRGYGGMNTEAFF | TGTGCCAGCAGAGGTTATGGGGGGATGAACACTGAAGCTTTCTTT
. | TRBJ1-2 | TRBV27 | . | CASSLGVGDWPRGYTF | TGTGCCAGCAGTTTGGGGGTCGGGGACTGGCCACGGGGCTACACCTTC
. | TRBJ2-1 | TRBV19 | TRBD1 | CASSIKGGDEQFF | TGTGCCAGTAGTATAAAAGGGGGCGATGAGCAGTTCTTC
. | TRBJ2-7 | TRBV7-9 | . | CASSLTGTPEQYF | TGTGCCAGCAGCTTGACGGGAACCCCCGAGCAGTACTTC
. | TRBJ2-2 | TRBV19 | TRBD1 | CASTRGQNTGELFF | TGTGCCAGTACGAGGGGGCAAAACACCGGGGAGCTGTTTTTT
. | TRBJ2-7 | TRBV6-5 | TRBD2 | CASSYLAASGSYEQYF | TGTGCCAGCAGTTACCTTGCGGCTAGCGGGAGCTACGAGCAGTACTTC
. | TRBJ1-3 | TRBV18 | . | CASSPAGLRGNTIYF | TGTGCCAGCTCACCCGCGGGGCTGCGGGGAAACACCATATATTTT
. | TRBJ2-6 | TRBV6-1 | TRBD1 | CASSEGTGKGSGANVLTF | TGTGCCAGCAGTGAGGGGACAGGGAAGGGCTCTGGGGCCAACGTCCTGACTTTC
once | TRBJ1-1 | TRBV6-1 | TRBD1 | CASRVSGGFTEAFF | TGTGCCAGCAGGGTTTCAGGGGGCTTCACTGAAGCTTTCTTT
. | TRBJ2-1 | TRBV7-2 | TRBD2 | CASSLARGLAYNEQFF | TGTGCCAGCAGCTTAGCTAGGGGACTAGCCTACAATGAGCAGTTCTTC
. | TRBJ1-2 | TRBV27 | . | CASSLGGARYGYTF | TGTGCCAGCAGTTTAGGGGGGGCGCGCTATGGCTACACCTTC
. | TRBJ2-7 | TRBV11-2 | . | CASSLDRHGEHF | TGTGCCAGCAGCTTAGATAGACACGGTGAACACTTC
once | TRBJ2-1 | TRBV28 | TRBD2 | CASIPSGASYNEQFF | TGTGCCAGCATTCCAAGCGGGGCTAGCTACAATGAGCAGTTCTTC
. | TRBJ1-5 | TRBV4-3 | . | CASSQDAGNQPQHF | TGCGCCAGCAGCCAAGATGCGGGAAATCAGCCCCAGCATTTT
. | TRBJ1-1 | TRBV19 | . | CASSISRDTEAFF | TGTGCCAGTAGTATCTCCAGGGACACTGAAGCTTTCTTT